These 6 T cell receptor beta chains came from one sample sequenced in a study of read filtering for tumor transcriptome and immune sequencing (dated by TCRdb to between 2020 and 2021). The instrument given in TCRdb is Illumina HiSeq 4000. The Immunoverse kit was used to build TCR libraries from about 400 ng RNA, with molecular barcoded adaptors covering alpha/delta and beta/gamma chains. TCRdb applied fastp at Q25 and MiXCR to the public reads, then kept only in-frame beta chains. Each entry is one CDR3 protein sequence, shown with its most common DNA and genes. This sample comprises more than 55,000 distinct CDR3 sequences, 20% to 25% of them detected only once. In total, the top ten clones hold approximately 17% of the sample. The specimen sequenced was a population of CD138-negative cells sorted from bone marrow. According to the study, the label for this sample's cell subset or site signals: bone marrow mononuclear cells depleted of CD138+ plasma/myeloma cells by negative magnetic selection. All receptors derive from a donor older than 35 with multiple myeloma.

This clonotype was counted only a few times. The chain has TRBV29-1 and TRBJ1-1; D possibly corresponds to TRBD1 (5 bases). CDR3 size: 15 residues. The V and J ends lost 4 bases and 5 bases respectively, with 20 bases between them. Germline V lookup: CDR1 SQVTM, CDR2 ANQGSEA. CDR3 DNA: TGCAGCGTTGGCGGGGGTAGGGGTAGTGGGACTGAAGCTTTCTTT. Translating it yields CSVGGGRGSGTEAFF.

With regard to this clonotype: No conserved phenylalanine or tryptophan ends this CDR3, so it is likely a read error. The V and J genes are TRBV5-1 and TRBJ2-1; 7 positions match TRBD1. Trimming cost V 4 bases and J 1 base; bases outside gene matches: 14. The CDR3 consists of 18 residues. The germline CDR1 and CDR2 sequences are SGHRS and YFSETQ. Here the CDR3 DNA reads TGCGCCAGCAGCCTACTCTTCCAACAGGGGCGTTCCTACAATGAGCAGTTCCTC. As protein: CASSLLFQQGRSYNEQFL.

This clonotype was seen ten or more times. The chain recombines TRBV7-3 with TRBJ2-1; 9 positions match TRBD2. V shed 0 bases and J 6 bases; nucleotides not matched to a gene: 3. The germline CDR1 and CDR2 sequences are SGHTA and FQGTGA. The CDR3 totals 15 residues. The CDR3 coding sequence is TGTGCCAGCAGCTTAACTAGCGGGAGTTTCAATGAGCAGTTCTTC. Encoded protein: CASSLTSGSFNEQFF.

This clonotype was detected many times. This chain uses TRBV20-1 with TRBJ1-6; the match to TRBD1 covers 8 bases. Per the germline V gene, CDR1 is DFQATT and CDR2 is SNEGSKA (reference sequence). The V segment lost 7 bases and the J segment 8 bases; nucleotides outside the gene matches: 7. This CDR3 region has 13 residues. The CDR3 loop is CSVRGQVDSPLHF. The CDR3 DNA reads TGCAGTGTGAGGGGACAGGTTGATTCACCCCTCCACTTT.

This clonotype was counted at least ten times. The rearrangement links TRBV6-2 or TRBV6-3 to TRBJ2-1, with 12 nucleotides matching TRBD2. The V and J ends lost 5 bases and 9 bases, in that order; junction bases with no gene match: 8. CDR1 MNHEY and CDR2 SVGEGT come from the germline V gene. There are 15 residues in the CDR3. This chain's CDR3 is CASSDPSGGAFEQFF. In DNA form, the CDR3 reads TGTGCCAGCAGTGATCCTAGCGGGGGGGCTTTTGAGCAGTTCTTC.

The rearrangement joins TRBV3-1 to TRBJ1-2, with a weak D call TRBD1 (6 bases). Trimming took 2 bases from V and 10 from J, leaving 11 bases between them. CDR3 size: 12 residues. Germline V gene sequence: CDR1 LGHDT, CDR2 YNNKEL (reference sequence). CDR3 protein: CASSQPDSFYTF. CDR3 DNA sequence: TGTGCCAGCAGCCAACCGGACAGTTTCTACACCTTC.